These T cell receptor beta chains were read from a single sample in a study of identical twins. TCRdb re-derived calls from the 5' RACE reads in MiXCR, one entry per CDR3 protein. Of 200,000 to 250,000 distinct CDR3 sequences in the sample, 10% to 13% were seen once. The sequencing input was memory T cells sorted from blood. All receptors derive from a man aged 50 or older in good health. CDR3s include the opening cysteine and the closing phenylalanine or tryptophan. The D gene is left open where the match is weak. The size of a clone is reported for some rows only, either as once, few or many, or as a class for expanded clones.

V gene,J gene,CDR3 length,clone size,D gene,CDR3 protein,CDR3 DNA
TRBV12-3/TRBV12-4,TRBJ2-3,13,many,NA,CASSKRGGGTQYF,TGTGCCAGCAGCAAAAGAGGGGGGGGTACGCAGTATTTT
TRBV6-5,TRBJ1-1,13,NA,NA,CASSYSEDTEAFF,TGTGCCAGCAGTTATTCGGAGGACACTGAAGCTTTCTTT
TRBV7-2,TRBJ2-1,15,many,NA,CASRVAQGTYNEQFF,TGTGCCAGCAGAGTTGCCCAGGGGACCTACAATGAGCAGTTCTTC
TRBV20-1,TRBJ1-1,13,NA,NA,CSARRAGGTEAFF,TGCAGTGCTCGGAGGGCCGGCGGTACTGAAGCTTTCTTT
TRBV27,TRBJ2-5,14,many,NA,CASRGGRGRGTQYF,TGTGCCAGCAGAGGAGGCAGGGGAAGGGGGACCCAGTACTTC
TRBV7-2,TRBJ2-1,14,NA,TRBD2,CASTWGGRYNEQFF,TGTGCCAGCACCTGGGGCGGGAGGTACAATGAGCAGTTCTTC
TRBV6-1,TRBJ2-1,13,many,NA,CASSEDIDLEQFF,TGTGCCAGCAGTGAAGACATTGATTTGGAGCAGTTCTTC
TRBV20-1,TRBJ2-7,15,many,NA,CSAPSQRSSSYEQYF,TGCAGTGCTCCTTCTCAGCGGTCTAGCTCCTACGAGCAGTACTTC
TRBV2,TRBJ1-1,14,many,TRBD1,CASSEGTGGYGAFF,TGTGCCAGCAGTGAAGGGACAGGGGGCTATGGAGCTTTCTTT
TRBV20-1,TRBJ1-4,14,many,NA,CSAREAVTNEKLFF,TGCAGTGCTAGAGAGGCAGTCACTAATGAAAAACTGTTTTTT
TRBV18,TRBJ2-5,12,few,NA,CASSARGETQYF,TGTGCCAGCTCCGCCAGGGGTGAGACCCAGTACTTC
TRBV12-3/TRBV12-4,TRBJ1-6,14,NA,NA,CASSLMGTDSPLHF,TGTGCCAGCAGTTTAATGGGTACGGATTCACCCCTCCACTTT
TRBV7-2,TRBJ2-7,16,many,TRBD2,CASSFSGFSSSYEQYF,TGTGCCAGCAGCTTTAGCGGGTTTTCTAGCTCCTACGAGCAGTACTTC
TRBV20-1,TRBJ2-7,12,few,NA,CSAPDLSYEQYF,TGCAGTGCCCCGGACCTGTCCTACGAGCAGTACTTC
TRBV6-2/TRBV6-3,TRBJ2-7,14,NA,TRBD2,CASSNGLVGFEQYF,TGTGCCAGCAGTAACGGACTAGTAGGGTTCGAGCAGTACTTC
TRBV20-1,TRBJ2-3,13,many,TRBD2,CSASGGVTDTQYF,TGCAGTGCTAGCGGGGGGGTCACAGATACGCAGTATTTT
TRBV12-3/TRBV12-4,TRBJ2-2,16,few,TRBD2,CASIPSGGPPTGELFF,TGTGCCAGCATCCCTAGCGGGGGGCCGCCCACCGGGGAGCTGTTTTTT
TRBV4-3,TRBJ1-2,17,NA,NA,CASSQESGTAPVYGYTF,TGCGCCAGCAGCCAAGAGTCCGGAACCGCGCCTGTCTATGGCTACACCTTC
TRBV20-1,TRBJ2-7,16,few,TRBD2,CSARTTGGTGRPEQYF,TGCAGTGCTAGAACCACGGGGGGGACCGGGAGACCCGAGCAGTACTTC
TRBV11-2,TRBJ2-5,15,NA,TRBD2,CASSLLAGAGETQYF,TGTGCCAGCAGCTTATTAGCGGGAGCGGGGGAGACCCAGTACTTC
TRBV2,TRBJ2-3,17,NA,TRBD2,CASSRDRGAGGSYTQYF,TGTGCCAGCAGTCGCGATAGGGGAGCGGGGGGTTCGTATACGCAGTATTTT
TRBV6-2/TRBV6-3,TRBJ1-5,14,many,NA,CASSNPGTLGPQHF,TGTGCCAGCAGTAACCCCGGGACCCTGGGGCCCCAGCATTTT
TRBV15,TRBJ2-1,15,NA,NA,CATSTGVTTSNEQFF,TGTGCCACCAGCACGGGGGTCACCACAAGTAATGAGCAGTTCTTC
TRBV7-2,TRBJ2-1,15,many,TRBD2,CASSLDGRDYNEQFF,TGTGCCAGCAGCTTAGACGGGAGGGATTACAATGAGCAGTTCTTC
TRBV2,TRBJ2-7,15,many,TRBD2,CASSGASGGPYEQYF,TGTGCCAGCAGTGGGGCTAGCGGGGGGCCCTACGAGCAGTACTTC
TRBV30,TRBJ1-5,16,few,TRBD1,CAWSVRSGQGEQPQHF,TGTGCCTGGAGTGTAAGGTCGGGACAGGGGGAACAGCCCCAGCATTTT
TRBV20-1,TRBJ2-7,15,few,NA,CSARAIRGGAYEQYF,TGCAGTGCTAGAGCCATAAGGGGAGGCGCCTACGAGCAGTACTTC
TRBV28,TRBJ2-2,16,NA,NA,CASTRPGRVNTGELFF,TGTGCCAGCACTCGACCTGGACGGGTGAACACCGGGGAGCTGTTTTTT
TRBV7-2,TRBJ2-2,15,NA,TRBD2,CASRLLAANTGELFF,TGTGCCAGCAGACTGCTAGCGGCTAACACCGGGGAGCTGTTTTTT
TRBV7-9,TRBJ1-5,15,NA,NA,CASSLIGSVDQPQHF,TGTGCCAGCAGCTTAATCGGGTCGGTCGATCAGCCCCAGCATTTT
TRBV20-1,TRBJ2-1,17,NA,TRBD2,CSARDLTGLAGYNEQFF,TGCAGTGCTAGAGACCTAACCGGACTAGCGGGTTACAATGAGCAGTTCTTC
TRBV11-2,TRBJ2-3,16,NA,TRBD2,CASSPTASGGADTQYF,TGTGCCAGCAGCCCTACCGCTAGCGGGGGAGCAGATACGCAGTATTTT
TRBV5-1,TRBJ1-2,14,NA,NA,CASSLDQGDYGYTF,TGCGCCAGCAGCTTGGACCAGGGTGACTATGGCTACACCTTC
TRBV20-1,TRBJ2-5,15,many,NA,CSATPLAGAQETQYF,TGCAGTGCTACCCCACTGGCGGGGGCTCAAGAGACCCAGTACTTC
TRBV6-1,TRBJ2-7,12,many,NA,CAVGRSSYEQYF,TGTGCCGTCGGACGGAGCTCCTACGAGCAGTACTTC
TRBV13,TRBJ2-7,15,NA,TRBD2,CASSPKAGETYEQYF,TGTGCCAGCAGCCCCAAGGCGGGAGAGACCTACGAGCAGTACTTC
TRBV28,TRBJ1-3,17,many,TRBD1,CASSGGQGDPLGNTIYF,TGTGCCAGCAGCGGGGGGCAGGGGGACCCTCTTGGAAACACCATATATTTT
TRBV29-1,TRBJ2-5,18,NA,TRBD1,CSVRPGTGANRLQETQYF,TGCAGCGTTCGACCCGGGACAGGCGCCAACCGGTTACAAGAGACCCAGTACTTC
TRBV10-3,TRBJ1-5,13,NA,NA,CAISRDNYQPQHF,TGTGCCATCAGTAGGGACAACTATCAGCCCCAGCATTTT
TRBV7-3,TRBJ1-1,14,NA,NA,CASSLYGGITEAFF,TGTGCCAGCAGCTTATACGGGGGGATCACTGAAGCTTTCTTT
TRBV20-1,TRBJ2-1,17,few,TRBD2,CSAGAGLAGETYNEQFF,TGCAGTGCTGGGGCGGGACTAGCGGGGGAGACCTACAATGAGCAGTTCTTC
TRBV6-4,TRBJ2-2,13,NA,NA,CASSEGESGELFF,TGTGCCAGCAGTGAAGGAGAGTCGGGGGAGCTGTTTTTT
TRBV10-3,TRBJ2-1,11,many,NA,CAISDQQTRFF,TGTGCCATCAGTGATCAACAAACACGGTTCTTC